Below are 31 T cell receptor beta chains sequenced from a single sample in a study of cytomegalovirus exposure and HLA in healthy donors. This table comes from immunoSEQ multiplex PCR, and its TCRdb copy is limited to in-frame clones, with some not included. The data show some 260,000 clones, 90% seen once. Sequenced: PBMCs. The receptors originated from a woman younger than 45 in good health and CMV-seronegative.

The chain combines TRBV10-3 with TRBJ2-1; 13 bases are a match to TRBD2. The CDR3 is made up of 14 amino acids. Germline lookup yields CDR1 ENHRY and CDR2 SYGVKD. V lost 10 bases and J lost 5; bases outside the gene matches: 5. The CDR3 here is CATIGTSGNNEQFF. The CDR3 DNA is TGTGCCACTATCGGGACTAGCGGGAACAATGAGCAGTTCTTC.

V usage is TRBV4-3 and J usage is TRBJ1-2; D gene ambiguous. The CDR3 is 17 residues long. Trimming cost V 0 bases and J 5 bases, with 19 bases left between them. Per germline, CDR1 LGHNA and CDR2 YSLEER. In DNA, the CDR3 is TGCGCCAGCAGCCAAGAAATGGGCCCCTATCCACCTTATGGCTACACCTTC. Encoded protein: CASSQEMGPYPPYGYTF.

This clone was counted once. The chain joins TRBV4-1 to TRBJ2-1; 15 nucleotides match TRBD2. CDR3 length equals 15 residues. Germline lookup yields CDR1 MGHRA and CDR2 YSYEKL. V was pared by 6 bases and J by 6 bases, with 3 bases of the junction left unmatched. CDR3 coding DNA: TGCGCCAGCAGAGGACTAGCGGGAGGGGGCAATGAGCAGTTCTTC. Translated, it gives CASRGLAGGGNEQFF.

This chain uses TRBV6-5 with TRBJ2-2; D is unclear. Germline values: CDR1 MNHEY, CDR2 SVGAGI. Trimming cost V 2 bases and J 0 bases, with 10 bases left between them. The CDR3 consists of 16 residues. The chain's CDR3 is CASSYGRRPNTGELFF. For the CDR3, the DNA is TGTGCCAGCAGTTACGGTCGCCGACCGAACACCGGGGAGCTGTTTTTT.

V usage is TRBV10-3 and J usage is TRBJ2-7, with 14 positions matching TRBD2. The ends lost 6 bases at V and 7 bases at J; junction bases unmatched: 8. CDR3 length: 15 residues. Germline V lookup: CDR1 ENHRY, CDR2 SYGVKD. The CDR3 sequence is CAISPGLAGAREQYF. CDR3 in DNA: TGTGCCATCAGCCCGGGACTAGCGGGAGCAAGGGAGCAGTACTTC.

The J gene is TRBJ2-1, the V gene TRBV7-3; TRBD2 matches at 9 bases. The V gene end was trimmed by 0 bases and the J gene end by 5 bases; junction bases not matched to a gene: 8. Germline V gene data show CDR1 as SGHTA and CDR2 as FQGTGA. The CDR3 sequence is 17 residues long. The CDR3 region has the DNA TGTGCCAGCAGCTTAACTAGGTCTAGCGGGACCAACAATGAGCAGTTCTTC. Amino acid sequence: CASSLTRSSGTNNEQFF.

The V call is TRBV28, the J call TRBJ2-3; weak D call: TRBD1 (7 bases). Between the trimmed V and J ends, which lost 5 bases and 3 bases, there was a span of 18 bases. The CDR3 runs to 16 residues. CDR1 is MDHEN, CDR2 SYDVKM, per germline. The CDR3 spells CASSAHRGLLTDTQYF. CDR3 DNA: TGTGCCAGCAGTGCACACAGGGGACTTTTAACAGATACGCAGTATTTT.

The chain combines TRBV27 with TRBJ2-7; D uncertain. CDR3 size: 12 residues. The V end was cut by 10 bases, the J end by 10 bases, with 20 bases between. CDR1 and CDR2 from the germline V gene are MNHEY and SMNVEV (reference sequence). The CDR3 DNA reads TGTGCCATCCCCGCGAGTGGTGAGCAACAGTACTTC. Its translation is CAIPASGEQQYF.

This clone was counted between two and nine times. The chain employs TRBV7-8 and TRBJ2-5; D is ambiguous. The length of the CDR3 is 15 residues. V shed 2 bases and J shed 2 bases, with 12 bases lying between them. Per germline, CDR1 SGHVS and CDR2 FQNEAQ. In DNA, the CDR3 is TGTGCCAGCAGCTTAAGGTCGGTTTGGCAAGAGACCCAGTACTTC. It specifies CASSLRSVWQETQYF.

The chain joins TRBV29-1 to TRBJ2-1, with TRBD2 matching 8 bases. The CDR3 contains 12 residues. Unmatched junction bases numbered 7, after V lost 7 bases and J lost 8 bases. Germline V CDR1 and CDR2: SQVTM, ANQGSEA. The CDR3 loop is CSGRTSSDEQFF. The CDR3 coding sequence is TGCAGCGGCCGGACTAGCAGTGATGAGCAGTTCTTC.

This rearrangement joins TRBV28 to TRBJ1-4; maybe TRBD1 (6 bases). CDR1 and CDR2 (germline): MDHEN, SYDVKM. V was cut by 3 bases and J by 3 bases, with 17 bases left in between. CDR3 length equals 17 residues. This CDR3 is CASSFSPGADANEKLFF. The CDR3 nucleotides are TGTGCCAGCAGTTTCTCCCCAGGGGCGGACGCTAATGAAAAACTGTTTTTT.

The J gene is TRBJ1-3, the V gene TRBV11-2, with D possibly matching TRBD1 (5 bases). V gave up 4 bases and J gave up 10 bases, with 17 bases separating them. The length of the CDR3 is 14 residues. The V gene's germline CDR1 is SGHAT and CDR2 FQNNGV. CDR3 residues: CASSSSRDWRTIYF. CDR3 in DNA: TGTGCCAGCAGCTCGTCCCGGGACTGGCGGACCATATATTTT.

The J gene is TRBJ2-3, the V gene TRBV5-4, with 8 bases aligning to TRBD1. CDR3 length: 16 residues. Germline V gene sequence: CDR1 SGHNT, CDR2 YYREEE (reference sequence). Trimming at V came to 0 bases and at J to 4 bases, leaving 7 bases not matched to a gene. CDR3 nucleotide sequence: TGTGCCAGCAGCTTGGCAGGGGGCTCCTTCGCAGATACGCAGTATTTT. It yields the protein CASSLAGGSFADTQYF.

The chain is built from TRBV5-4 and TRBJ2-3, with D perhaps given as TRBD1 or TRBD2 (5 bases each). CDR1 and CDR2 (germline): SGHNT, YYREEE (reference sequence). The CDR3 runs 15 residues. The V and J ends lost 0 bases and 1 base respectively, with 9 bases between them. The CDR3, as DNA: TGTGCCAGCAGCTTGGATGGGGGAGGCACAGATACGCAGTATTTT. It codes for CASSLDGGGTDTQYF.

This rearrangement joins TRBV2 to TRBJ2-3; D unclear. The CDR3 is 12 residues long. Trimming cost V 7 bases and J 3 bases, with 8 bases left between them. Per the germline V gene, CDR1 is SNHLY and CDR2 is FYNNEI. The CDR3 loop is CASMKGTDTQYF. For the CDR3, the DNA is TGTGCCAGCATGAAAGGAACAGATACGCAGTATTTT.

This clone was seen just once. This CDR3 reads CASRMDSRLSEQYF. The CDR3 DNA is TGTGCCAGCAGGATGGACAGTCGACTAAGCGAGCAGTACTTC. This chain joins TRBV6-1 and TRBJ2-7; the D gene is possibly TRBD1 (6 bases). The CDR3 contains 14 residues. The germline V and J ends were trimmed by 6 bases and 6 bases, with 18 bases remaining between them. CDR1 MNHNS and CDR2 SASEGT come from the germline V gene.

J is TRBJ1-1 and V is TRBV28; no firm D call. Germline V CDR1 and CDR2: MDHEN, SYDVKM. V was cut by 3 bases and J by 3 bases, with 14 bases left in between. This CDR3 has 15 amino acids. The CDR3 bases are TGTGCCAGCAGTTTCCTGAGCGGCTTGGACACTGAAGCTTTCTTT. Residues: CASSFLSGLDTEAFF.

Written as DNA, the CDR3 is TGCGCCAGCAGCCATGGGGGATCTGGAAACACCATATATTTT. Amino acids: CASSHGGSGNTIYF. The chain has TRBV4-3 and TRBJ1-3, with a tentative D call TRBD1 (5 bases). The ends were cut back, 3 bases at V and 1 base at J, with 7 bases in the middle. CDR3 length: 14 amino acids. Per germline, CDR1 LGHNA and CDR2 YSLEER.

The gene calls are TRBV28 and TRBJ1-5; no reliable D call. This CDR3 comprises 12 residues. V was clipped by 7 bases and J by 3 bases, with 7 bases between them. Germline V lookup: CDR1 MDHEN, CDR2 SYDVKM. CDR3: CASTTNNQPQHF. CDR3 DNA sequence: TGTGCCAGCACGACGAACAATCAGCCCCAGCATTTT.

V usage is TRBV2 and J usage is TRBJ2-1; the match to TRBD2 covers 11 bases. The CDR3 is made up of 15 amino acids. Germline CDR1 reads SNHLY; CDR2 reads FYNNEI. The V and J ends lost 3 bases and 7 bases, in that order; junction bases with no gene match: 5. The CDR3 DNA reads TGTGCCAGCAGTGATATCACTAGCGGGAGAAATGAGCAGTTCTTC. This encodes CASSDITSGRNEQFF.

This chain connects TRBV4-2 to TRBJ1-1, with TRBD1 identical over 7 bases. CDR1 is LGHNA, CDR2 YNFKEQ, per germline. CDR3 size: 14 residues. The junction had 5 bases not matched to a gene; V was cut back by 4 bases and J by 3 bases. CDR3: CASSPQGVDTEAFF. CDR3 in DNA: TGTGCCAGCAGCCCCCAGGGGGTAGACACTGAAGCTTTCTTT.

This sequence joins TRBV4-1 and TRBJ2-7, with TRBD1 as a possible D gene (6 bases). Trimming stripped 1 base from V and 1 base from J, with 14 bases between. Germline CDR1 is MGHRA and CDR2 is YSYEKL. The CDR3 contains 16 residues. In DNA form, the CDR3 reads TGCGCCAGCAGCCAAGTACGAGGGGGAGCGTCCTACGAGCAGTACTTC. Translated, it gives CASSQVRGGASYEQYF.

This clone occurred a few times. The chain combines TRBV6-6 with TRBJ1-5; D remains ambiguous. This CDR3 is 13 amino acids long. Trimming removed 5 bases at V and 5 bases at J, with 10 bases between. The germline V gene has CDR1 MNHNY and CDR2 SVGAGI (reference sequence). The CDR3 here is CASSQIAHQPQHF. The CDR3 DNA sequence: TGTGCCAGCAGTCAGATCGCCCATCAGCCCCAGCATTTT.

This clone occurred once. The chain recombines TRBV28 with TRBJ2-7, with 10 nucleotides matching TRBD1. The CDR3 sequence is 13 residues long. V lost 8 bases to trimming and J lost 4 bases; unmatched junction nucleotides: 5. The germline V gene encodes CDR1 MDHEN and CDR2 SYDVKM. The DNA of the CDR3 is TGTGCCAGCGTCGGGGACAGGGGTTACGAGCAGTACTTC. Encoded protein: CASVGDRGYEQYF.

The chain is built from TRBV28 and TRBJ2-1; 8 bases are a match to TRBD2. Trimming took 1 base from V and 9 from J; bases not matched to a gene: 11. This CDR3 is 16 amino acids long. The V gene's germline CDR1 is MDHEN and CDR2 SYDVKM. The CDR3 nucleotides read TGTGCCAGCAGTTTATTCCGGCCTAGCGGGTCCGGTGAGCAGTTCTTC. Its protein is CASSLFRPSGSGEQFF.

The rearrangement links TRBV29-1 to TRBJ2-7; TRBD2 is a possible D gene (5 bases). Germline V CDR1 and CDR2: SQVTM, ANQGSEA. V was shortened by 4 bases and J by 0 bases, with 10 bases between the two germline ends. There are 13 residues in the CDR3. The CDR3 sequence is CSVAQRLSYEQYF. Written as DNA, the CDR3 is TGCAGCGTTGCGCAGCGGCTCTCCTACGAGCAGTACTTC.

The chain recombines TRBV7-3 with TRBJ2-3; D unresolved. This CDR3 comprises 13 residues. V gave up 3 bases and J gave up 2 bases, with 6 bases separating them. The germline gives CDR1 SGHTA, CDR2 FQGTGA. The CDR3 nucleotides are TGTGCCAGCAGCTTTTCCCCCACAGATACGCAGTATTTT. Amino acids: CASSFSPTDTQYF.

The chain recombines TRBV2 with TRBJ2-3; 10 nucleotides align to TRBD2. The germline CDR1 and CDR2 sequences are SNHLY and FYNNEI. V dropped 4 bases and J dropped 7; count of bases not matched to a gene: 14. The CDR3 runs 17 residues. CDR3 region: CASSASVAGGNTNTQYF. The DNA for the CDR3 is TGTGCCAGCAGTGCTTCGGTAGCGGGAGGCAACACCAATACGCAGTATTTT.

About this clone itself: Other DNA sequences in this specimen translate into the identical CDR3. The V and J genes are TRBV27 and TRBJ2-7; D is ambiguous. Trimming left V 2 bases short and J 2 bases short, with 7 bases between. In germline, CDR1 is MNHEY, CDR2 SMNVEV (reference sequence). The CDR3 is made up of 13 amino acids. The CDR3 reads CASSLRSTYEQYF. CDR3 in DNA: TGTGCCAGCAGTTTACGCAGCACCTACGAGCAGTACTTC.

The CDR3 region is CASSPWTGSGNTIYF. Here the CDR3 DNA reads TGTGCCAGCTCACCGTGGACAGGGAGTGGAAACACCATATATTTT. The chain links TRBV18 to TRBJ1-3; 8 positions match TRBD1. From germline, CDR1 is KGHSH and CDR2 LQKENI. V trimming: 3 bases; J trimming: 3 bases; junction bases outside the gene matches: 4. This CDR3 is 15 amino acids long.

This rearrangement joins TRBV10-1 to TRBJ2-1, with D possibly called TRBD1 or TRBD2 (5 bases each). This CDR3 comprises 12 residues. Germline V lookup: CDR1 WNHNN, CDR2 SYGVQD (reference sequence). With 7 bases removed from V and 12 bases from J, the gap between germline ends came to 16 bases. The CDR3 coding sequence is TGCGCCAGCACACGGGACGAGACACCGCAGTTCTTC. Translated, it gives CASTRDETPQFF.